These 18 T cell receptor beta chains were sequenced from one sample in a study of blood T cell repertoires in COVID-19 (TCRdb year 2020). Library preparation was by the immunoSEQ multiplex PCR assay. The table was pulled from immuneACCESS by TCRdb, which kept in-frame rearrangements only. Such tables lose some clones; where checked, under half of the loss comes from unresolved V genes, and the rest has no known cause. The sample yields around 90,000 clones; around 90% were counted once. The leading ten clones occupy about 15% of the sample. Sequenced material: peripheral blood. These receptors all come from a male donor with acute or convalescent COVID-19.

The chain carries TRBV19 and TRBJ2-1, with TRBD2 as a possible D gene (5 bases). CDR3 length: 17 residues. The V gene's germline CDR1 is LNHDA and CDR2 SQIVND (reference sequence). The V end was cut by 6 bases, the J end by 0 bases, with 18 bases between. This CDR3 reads CASREGGFPSSYNEQFF. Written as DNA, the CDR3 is TGTGCCAGTAGGGAAGGCGGGTTCCCGAGCTCCTACAATGAGCAGTTCTTC.

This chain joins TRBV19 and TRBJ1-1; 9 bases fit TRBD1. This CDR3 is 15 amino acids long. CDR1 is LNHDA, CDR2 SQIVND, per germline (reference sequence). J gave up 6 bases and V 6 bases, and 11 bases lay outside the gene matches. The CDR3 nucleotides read TGTGCCAGTAGGCAACAGGGGGCGCTTTCTTCTGAAGCTTTCTTT. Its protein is CASRQQGALSSEAFF.

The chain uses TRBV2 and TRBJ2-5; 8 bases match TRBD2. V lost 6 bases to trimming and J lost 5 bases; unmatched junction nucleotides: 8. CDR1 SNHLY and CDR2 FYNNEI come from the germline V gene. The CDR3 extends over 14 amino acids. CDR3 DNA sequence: TGTGCCAGCAGGTTCGGGACTAGTCGGGAGACCCAGTACTTC. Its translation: CASRFGTSRETQYF.

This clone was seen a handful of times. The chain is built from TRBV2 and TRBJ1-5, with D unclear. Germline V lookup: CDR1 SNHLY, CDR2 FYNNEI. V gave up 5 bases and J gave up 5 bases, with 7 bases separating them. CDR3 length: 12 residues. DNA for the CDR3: TGTGCCAGCAGTAAGATAGATCAGCCCCAGCATTTT. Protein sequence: CASSKIDQPQHF.

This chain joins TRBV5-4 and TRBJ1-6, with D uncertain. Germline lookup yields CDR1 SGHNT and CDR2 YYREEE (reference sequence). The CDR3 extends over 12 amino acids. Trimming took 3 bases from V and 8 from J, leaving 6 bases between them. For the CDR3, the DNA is TGTGCCAGCAGCTCGACTCATTCACCCCTCCACTTT. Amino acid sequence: CASSSTHSPLHF.

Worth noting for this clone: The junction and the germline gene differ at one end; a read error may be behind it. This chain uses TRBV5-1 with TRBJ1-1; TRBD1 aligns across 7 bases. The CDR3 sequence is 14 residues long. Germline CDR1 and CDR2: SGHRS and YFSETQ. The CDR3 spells CASSSDRTNAEAFF. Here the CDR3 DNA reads TGCGCCAGCAGCTCGGACAGGACGAACGCTGAAGCTTTCTTT.

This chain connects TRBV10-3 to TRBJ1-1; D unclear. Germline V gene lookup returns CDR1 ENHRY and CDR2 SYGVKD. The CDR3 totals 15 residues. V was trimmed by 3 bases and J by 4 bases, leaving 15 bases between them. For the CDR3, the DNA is TGTGCCATCAGTGACAGTGGCAAGCGGATCACTGAAGCTTTCTTT. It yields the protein CAISDSGKRITEAFF.

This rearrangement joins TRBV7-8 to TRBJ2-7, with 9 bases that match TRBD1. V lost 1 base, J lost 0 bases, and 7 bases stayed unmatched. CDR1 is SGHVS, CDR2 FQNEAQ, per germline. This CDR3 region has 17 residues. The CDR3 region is CASSLEGTGTHSYEQYF. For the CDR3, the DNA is TGTGCCAGCAGCTTAGAGGGGACAGGGACCCACTCCTACGAGCAGTACTTC.

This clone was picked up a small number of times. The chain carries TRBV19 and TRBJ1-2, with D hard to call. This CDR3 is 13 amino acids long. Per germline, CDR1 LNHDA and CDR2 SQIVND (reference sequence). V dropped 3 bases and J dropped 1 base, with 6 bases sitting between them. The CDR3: CASSIRDNYGYTF. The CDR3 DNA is TGTGCCAGTAGTATCCGGGATAACTATGGCTACACCTTC. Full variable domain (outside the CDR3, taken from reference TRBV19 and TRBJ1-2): DGGITQSPKYLFRKEGQNVTLSCEQNLNHDAMYWYRQDPGQGLRLIYYSQIVNDFQKGDIAEGYSVSREKKESFPLTVTSAQKNPTAFYLCASSIRDNYGYTFGSGTRLTVV.

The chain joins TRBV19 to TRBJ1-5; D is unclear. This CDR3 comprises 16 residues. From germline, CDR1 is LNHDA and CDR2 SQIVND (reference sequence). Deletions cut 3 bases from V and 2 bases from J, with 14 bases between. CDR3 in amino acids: CASSIRVRRGNQPQHF. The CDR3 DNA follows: TGTGCCAGTAGTATTCGGGTCCGCCGGGGCAATCAGCCCCAGCATTTT.

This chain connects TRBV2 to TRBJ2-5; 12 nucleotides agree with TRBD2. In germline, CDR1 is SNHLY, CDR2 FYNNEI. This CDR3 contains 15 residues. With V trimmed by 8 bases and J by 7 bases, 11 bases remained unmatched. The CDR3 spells CASAEGLAGPGTQYF. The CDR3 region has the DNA TGTGCCAGCGCAGAGGGACTAGCGGGTCCCGGGACCCAGTACTTC.

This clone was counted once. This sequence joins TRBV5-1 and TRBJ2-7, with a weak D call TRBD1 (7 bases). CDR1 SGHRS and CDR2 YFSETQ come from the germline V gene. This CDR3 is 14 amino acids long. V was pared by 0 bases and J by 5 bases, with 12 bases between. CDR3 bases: TGCGCCAGCAGCTTGGCAGGGGGGCATGACGAGCAGTACTTC. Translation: CASSLAGGHDEQYF.

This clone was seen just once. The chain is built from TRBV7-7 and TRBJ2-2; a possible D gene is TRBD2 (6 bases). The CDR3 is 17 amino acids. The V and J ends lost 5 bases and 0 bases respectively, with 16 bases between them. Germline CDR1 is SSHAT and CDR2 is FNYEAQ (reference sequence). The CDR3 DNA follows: TGTGCCAGCAGCCCCTACGCCGGGACTGCGAACACCGGGGAGCTGTTTTTT. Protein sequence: CASSPYAGTANTGELFF.

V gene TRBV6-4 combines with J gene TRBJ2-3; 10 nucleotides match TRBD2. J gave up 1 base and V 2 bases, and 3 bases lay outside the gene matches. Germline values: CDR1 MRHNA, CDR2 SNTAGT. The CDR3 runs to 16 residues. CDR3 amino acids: CASSDGLAGGTDTQYF. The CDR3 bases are TGTGCCAGCAGTGACGGCCTAGCGGGGGGCACAGATACGCAGTATTTT.

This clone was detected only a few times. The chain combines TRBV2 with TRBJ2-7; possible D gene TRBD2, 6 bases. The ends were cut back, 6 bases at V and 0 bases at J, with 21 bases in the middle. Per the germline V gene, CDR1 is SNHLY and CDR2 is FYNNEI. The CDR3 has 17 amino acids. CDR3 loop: CASSIPGAGRVSYEQYF. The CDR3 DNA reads TGTGCCAGCAGCATCCCGGGTGCGGGGAGAGTCTCCTACGAGCAGTACTTC. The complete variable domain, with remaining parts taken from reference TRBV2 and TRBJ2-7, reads EPEVTQTPSHQVTQMGQEVILRCVPISNHLYFYWYRQILGQKVEFLVSFYNNEISEKSEIFDDQFSVERPDGSNFTLKIRSTKLEDSAMYFCASSIPGAGRVSYEQYFGPGTRLTVT.

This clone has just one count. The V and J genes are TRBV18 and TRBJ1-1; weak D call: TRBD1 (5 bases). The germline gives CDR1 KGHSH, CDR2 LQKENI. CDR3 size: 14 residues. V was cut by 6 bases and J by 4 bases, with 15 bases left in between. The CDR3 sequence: CASSRGLGSTEAFF. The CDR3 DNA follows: TGTGCCAGCTCGCGGGGCCTTGGGAGCACTGAAGCTTTCTTT.

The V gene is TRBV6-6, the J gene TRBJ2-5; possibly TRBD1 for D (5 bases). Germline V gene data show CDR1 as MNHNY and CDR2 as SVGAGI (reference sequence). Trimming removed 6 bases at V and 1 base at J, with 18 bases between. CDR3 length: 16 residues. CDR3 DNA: TGTGCCAGCAGCTATAACCGACAGCCGTCCCAAGAGACCCAGTACTTC. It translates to CASSYNRQPSQETQYF.

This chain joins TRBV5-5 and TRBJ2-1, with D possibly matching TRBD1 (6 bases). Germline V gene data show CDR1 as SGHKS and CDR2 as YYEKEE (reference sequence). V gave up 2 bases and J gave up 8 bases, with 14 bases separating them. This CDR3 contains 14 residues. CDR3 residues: CASSFQPGVDEQFF. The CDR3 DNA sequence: TGTGCCAGCAGCTTCCAACCAGGGGTGGATGAGCAGTTCTTC.